This TCR beta chain emerged from a study of cytomegalovirus exposure and HLA in healthy donors. Whole-study findings and limits: CMV serostatus was the sole immune exposure data available. Some V segments could not be told apart, so they were left out, TRBV6-2 and TRBV6-3 among them. High sensitivity and specificity were reportedly achieved when the classifier diagnosed cytomegalovirus status.

PCR amplification relied on 60 Vbeta primers (plus 13 Jbeta primers). Libraries were prepared by immunoSEQ multiplex PCR; TCRdb keeps only in-frame clonotypes and omits some of them. Of 130,000 to 150,000 clones in the sample, about 80% were seen once. A word on this clone: Its antigen is undetermined.

Per germline, CDR1 MNHEY and CDR2 SMNVEV (reference sequence). The CDR3 totals 17 residues. V gave up 5 bases and J gave up 2 bases; unmatched junction bases: 14. The rearrangement joins TRBV27 to TRBJ1-2, with 7 bases identical to TRBD1. Sample: PBMCs. The clonotype originates from a woman aged 18-35 years in good health and CMV-seropositive. The CDR3 DNA follows: TGTGCCAGCAGTCGTAGGACAGGCCCGTCCACAAACTATGGCTACACCTTC. This codes for CASSRRTGPSTNYGYTF.